What follows are 25 T cell receptor beta chains derived from one specimen sequenced in a study of blood T cell repertoires in COVID-19. Assay used: immunoSEQ multiplex PCR; TCRdb lists only in-frame clones, some missing. Found here are hundreds of thousands of clones, approximately 81% of them singletons; the top ten hold roughly 3.6%. Material for sequencing was peripheral blood. The receptors here all came from a woman between 18 and 29 years old with acute or convalescent COVID-19.

The V call is TRBV7-6, the J call TRBJ2-1; TRBD2 aligns across 8 bases. V was pared by 5 bases and J by 8 bases, with 14 bases of the junction left unmatched. The germline V gene has CDR1 SGHVS and CDR2 FNYEAQ. This CDR3 is 16 amino acids long. The CDR3 nucleotides are TGTGCCAGCAGCCTCCTTTTTGCGGGGGGCCGAGATGAGCAGTTCTTC. The encoded protein is CASSLLFAGGRDEQFF.

CDR3 region: CASSVGVVESYNSPLHF. CDR3 in DNA: TGTGCCAGCAGCGTAGGGGTGGTGGAGTCGTATAATTCACCCCTCCACTTT. The rearrangement links TRBV9 to TRBJ1-6; no definite D call. The CDR3 has 17 residues. Between the trimmed V and J ends, which lost 0 bases and 4 bases, there was a span of 14 bases. Germline CDR1 reads SGDLS; CDR2 reads YYNGEE.

The chain carries TRBV12-3 or TRBV12-4 and TRBJ1-2; D is ambiguous. The V gene lost 2 bases and the J gene lost 8 bases, with 9 bases spanning the gap. This CDR3 contains 12 residues. CDR3 protein: CASSLSGRGYTF. As DNA, the CDR3 is TGTGCCAGCAGTTTATCTGGGAGAGGCTACACCTTC.

The chain combines TRBV6-1 with TRBJ1-2, with 7 bases that match TRBD1. The CDR3 contains 13 residues. Germline CDR1 is MNHNS and CDR2 is SASEGT. The V gene end was trimmed by 3 bases and the J gene end by 5 bases; junction bases not matched to a gene: 3. In DNA, the CDR3 is TGTGCCAGCAGTGAGGACAGGCCTTATGGCTACACCTTC. Its translation is CASSEDRPYGYTF.

The chain links TRBV7-9 to TRBJ1-2, with TRBD1 matching 8 bases. CDR3 length: 16 residues. CDR1 is SEHNR and CDR2 is FQNEAQ in the germline V gene (reference sequence). The ends lost 0 bases at V and 2 bases at J; junction bases unmatched: 5. This chain's CDR3 is CASSLAPDRENYGYTF. The CDR3 region has the DNA TGTGCCAGCAGCTTAGCCCCGGACAGGGAGAACTATGGCTACACCTTC.

This clone was seen a handful of times. J is TRBJ1-5 and V is TRBV15, with no clear D. Between the trimmed V and J ends, which lost 0 bases and 7 bases, there was a span of 7 bases. Germline V gives CDR1 LNHNV, CDR2 YYDKDF (reference sequence). This CDR3 is built from 13 residues. CDR3 in amino acids: CATSRDRGQPQHF. CDR3 DNA sequence: TGTGCCACCAGCAGAGATCGAGGCCAGCCCCAGCATTTT.

CDR3 amino acids: CASKQGAREAFF. The CDR3 nucleotides read TGTGCCAGTAAACAGGGGGCGCGGGAAGCTTTCTTT. This chain connects TRBV19 to TRBJ1-1, with 9 positions matching TRBD1. This CDR3 contains 12 residues. Trimming removed 7 bases from V and 8 bases from J; junction bases left unmatched: 5. From germline, CDR1 is LNHDA and CDR2 SQIVND (reference sequence).

The V and J genes are TRBV28 and TRBJ2-5, with TRBD1 as a possible D gene (6 bases). This CDR3 has 15 amino acids. The V gene lost 2 bases and the J gene lost 7 bases, with 17 bases spanning the gap. Germline CDR1 is MDHEN and CDR2 is SYDVKM. The CDR3 nucleotides are TGTGCCAGCAGTTTAGGGCAGGGGTATAAATCGACCCAGTACTTC. Protein: CASSLGQGYKSTQYF.

The rearrangement uses TRBV2 and TRBJ1-1, with 8 bases that match TRBD1. Losses at the gene ends were 6 bases for V and 5 bases for J; bases not matched to a gene: 8. This CDR3 is built from 14 residues. Germline CDR1 SNHLY, CDR2 FYNNEI. For the CDR3, the DNA is TGTGCCAGCAGAGTAGACAGGGGACGGACTGAAGCTTTCTTT. This codes for CASRVDRGRTEAFF.

The J gene is TRBJ1-1, the V gene TRBV29-1; weak D call: TRBD1 (5 bases). Germline V lookup: CDR1 SQVTM, CDR2 ANQGSEA. This CDR3 is built from 13 residues. With 5 bases removed from V and 6 bases from J, the gap between germline ends came to 16 bases. Here the CDR3 reads CSVLGVGIPEAFF. The CDR3 nucleotides read TGCAGCGTTTTAGGGGTAGGGATACCTGAAGCTTTCTTT.

The V call is TRBV11-2, the J call TRBJ2-1, with 8 bases lining up with TRBD1. CDR1 is SGHAT, CDR2 FQNNGV, per germline. Trimming cost V 5 bases and J 2 bases; bases outside gene matches: 5. The CDR3 length is 15 residues. The CDR3 DNA sequence: TGTGCCAGCAGCCGCCGACAGGGGACCTACAATGAGCAGTTCTTC. Its translation: CASSRRQGTYNEQFF. The full variable domain, with the rest looked up from reference TRBV11-2 and TRBJ2-1, is EAGVAQSPRYKIIEKRQSVAFWCNPISGHATLYWYQQILGQGPKLLIQFQNNGVVDDSQLPKDRFSAERLKGVDSTLKIQPAKLEDSAVYLCASSRRQGTYNEQFFGPGTRLTVL.

The V and J genes are TRBV10-1 and TRBJ1-1, with TRBD1 matching over 7 bases. Trimming cost V 3 bases and J 4 bases; bases outside gene matches: 2. The length of the CDR3 is 13 residues. Germline V gene sequence: CDR1 WNHNN, CDR2 SYGVQD (reference sequence). The CDR3 sequence is CASSERGLTEAFF. The DNA of the CDR3 is TGCGCCAGCAGTGAAAGGGGGCTCACTGAAGCTTTCTTT.

This sequence joins TRBV12-3 or TRBV12-4 and TRBJ1-1; D perhaps matches TRBD1 (5 bases). CDR3 length: 13 residues. The V end was cut by 3 bases, the J end by 3 bases, with 8 bases between. CDR3 DNA sequence: TGTGCCAGCAGTTTGGTCAGGGACACTGAAGCTTTCTTT. It codes for CASSLVRDTEAFF.

The chain is built from TRBV5-3 and TRBJ1-6, with a tentative D call TRBD1 (5 bases). TRBV5-3 is labeled an ORF, and its function is uncertain. Trimming removed 6 bases at V and 5 bases at J, with 21 bases between. The CDR3 spans 17 residues. The CDR3 protein is CARNTNEAGRHNSPLHF. DNA for the CDR3: TGTGCCAGAAACACCAACGAGGCAGGGCGCCATAATTCACCCCTCCACTTT.

The chain carries TRBV14 and TRBJ2-5; 12 nucleotides match TRBD2. The germline CDR1 and CDR2 sequences are SGHDN and FVKESK. This CDR3 is built from 19 residues. V shed 4 bases, J shed 5 bases, and the junction held 17 bases outside the gene matches. The CDR3 sequence is CASSPHPGLAGPSRETQYF. The CDR3 nucleotides read TGTGCCAGCAGCCCCCACCCCGGACTAGCGGGACCCAGTAGGGAGACCCAGTACTTC.

V is TRBV11-1 and J is TRBJ2-3, with no clear D. With 1 base removed from V and 3 bases from J, the gap between germline ends came to 11 bases. CDR1 and CDR2 (germline): SGHAT, FQDESV (reference sequence). The CDR3 consists of 15 residues. The CDR3, as DNA: TGTGCCAGCAGCTTAGATGATCTAGTGACAGATACGCAGTATTTT. It codes for CASSLDDLVTDTQYF.

Only one count was recorded for this clone. V gene TRBV19 combines with J gene TRBJ1-5; no clear D. V dropped 5 bases and J dropped 10 bases, with 15 bases sitting between them. The CDR3 is made up of 13 amino acids. Looked up from germline, CDR1 is LNHDA and CDR2 is SQIVND (reference sequence). DNA for the CDR3: TGTGCCAGTAGTGACAAGGCTTTAGGACCCCAGCATTTT. Protein: CASSDKALGPQHF.

The genes are TRBV7-3 and TRBJ1-4; 11 bases fit TRBD1. The V segment lost 3 bases and the J segment 0 bases; nucleotides outside the gene matches: 12. The CDR3 totals 20 residues. Germline V lookup: CDR1 SGHTA, CDR2 FQGTGA. CDR3 sequence: CASSFFGTGGRTATNEKLFF. The CDR3 bases are TGTGCCAGCAGCTTCTTTGGGACAGGGGGGAGAACCGCAACTAATGAAAAACTGTTTTTT.

The chain employs TRBV27 and TRBJ2-7, with a tentative D call TRBD2 (7 bases). The V gene's germline CDR1 is MNHEY and CDR2 SMNVEV (reference sequence). With 5 bases removed from V and 4 bases from J, the gap between germline ends came to 18 bases. This CDR3 contains 15 residues. This CDR3 is CASSPGGGPGYEQYF. CDR3 DNA: TGTGCCAGCAGTCCTGGCGGGGGCCCAGGTTACGAGCAGTACTTC.

This chain joins TRBV5-8 and TRBJ1-1; no clear D gene. The CDR3 length is 13 residues. V shed 0 bases and J shed 4 bases, with 7 bases lying between them. CDR1 is SGHTS, CDR2 YDEGEE, per germline. CDR3 amino acids: CASSLGAGTEAFF. Here the CDR3 DNA reads TGTGCCAGCAGCTTGGGGGCAGGCACTGAAGCTTTCTTT.

The chain employs TRBV6-5 and TRBJ2-7; TRBD1 matches 10 bases. Trimming took 6 bases from V and 3 from J; bases not matched to a gene: 8. This CDR3 region has 15 residues. Germline CDR1 and CDR2: MNHEY and SVGAGI. CDR3 sequence (DNA): TGTGCCAGCAGGGGGGAAGACAGGGGGCTCTACGAGCAGTACTTC. It yields the protein CASRGEDRGLYEQYF.

The rearrangement uses TRBV5-3 and TRBJ1-2, with 10 nucleotides matching TRBD1. TRBV5-3 is noted as an ORF with a role that remains uncertain. V lost 5 bases to trimming and J lost 1 base; unmatched junction nucleotides: 11. This CDR3 has 17 residues. The CDR3 reads CARRGLGQGKGNYGYTF. The CDR3 DNA reads TGTGCCAGAAGGGGACTGGGACAGGGGAAGGGTAACTATGGCTACACCTTC.

The chain uses TRBV4-1 and TRBJ2-1; 9 nucleotides agree with TRBD2. The CDR3 has 16 residues. With V trimmed by 0 bases and J by 6 bases, 6 bases remained unmatched. Germline assignment: CDR1 MGHRA and CDR2 YSYEKL. For the CDR3, the DNA is TGCGCCAGCAGCCAAGATAGGGCGGGAGGGGCCAATGAGCAGTTCTTC. Protein: CASSQDRAGGANEQFF.

This chain links TRBV5-1 with TRBJ1-5, with 7 bases that match TRBD1. CDR1 and CDR2 from the germline V gene are SGHRS and YFSETQ. V dropped 4 bases and J dropped 5; count of bases not matched to a gene: 9. The CDR3 has 15 residues. The CDR3 sequence: CASSAGGQGDQPQHF. CDR3 in DNA: TGCGCCAGCAGCGCAGGGGGGCAGGGAGATCAGCCCCAGCATTTT.

V usage is TRBV5-5 and J usage is TRBJ2-7, with D unclear. Germline V gene sequence: CDR1 SGHKS, CDR2 YYEKEE (reference sequence). The V and J ends lost 1 base and 6 bases respectively, with 5 bases between them. The CDR3 extends over 11 amino acids. The CDR3 nucleotides read TGTGCCAGCAGCTTGTATTTCGAGCAGTACTTC. Its protein is CASSLYFEQYF.